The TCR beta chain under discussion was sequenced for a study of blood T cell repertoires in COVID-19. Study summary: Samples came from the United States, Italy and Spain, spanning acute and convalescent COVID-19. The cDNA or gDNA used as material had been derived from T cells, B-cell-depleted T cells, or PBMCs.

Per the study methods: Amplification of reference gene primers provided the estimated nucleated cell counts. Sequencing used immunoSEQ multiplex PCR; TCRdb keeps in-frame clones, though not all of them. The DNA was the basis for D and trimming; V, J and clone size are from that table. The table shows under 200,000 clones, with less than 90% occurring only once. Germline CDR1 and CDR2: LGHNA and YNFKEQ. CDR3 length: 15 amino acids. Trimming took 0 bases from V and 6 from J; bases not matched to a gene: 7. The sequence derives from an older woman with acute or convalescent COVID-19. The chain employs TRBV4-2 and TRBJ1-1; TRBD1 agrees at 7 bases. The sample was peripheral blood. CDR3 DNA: TGTGCCAGCAGCCAAGACATCGACAGGGTATCTGAAGCTTTCTTT. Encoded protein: CASSQDIDRVSEAFF.